What follows are 32 T cell receptor beta chains derived from one specimen sequenced in a study of shared clonotypes between healthy human individuals (TCRdb year 2020). Libraries came from the immunoSEQ multiplex PCR assay. In TCRdb, the immuneACCESS table is reduced to in-frame sequences with V and J assigned. These tables do not hold every clone; where another copy was compared, an unresolved V gene accounts for under half, and the others remain unexplained. In all, the sample holds around 2.5 million clones, and 93% of those were seen once. About 0.34% of the sample comes from the top ten. Source material: naive CD4+ T cells from PBMCs. The cell subset or site label here, explained by the study, means: CD45RA+ positively selected. These receptors came from a man younger than 30 in good health. Some clones in this sample may be carry-over from other donors' samples.

The chain recombines TRBV28 with TRBJ2-4, with TRBD2 matching 8 bases. This CDR3 has 19 amino acids. Unmatched junction bases numbered 19, after V lost 6 bases and J lost 3 bases. Germline-derived CDR1 and CDR2 are MDHEN and SYDVKM. This CDR3 reads CASSKSSGKIGAGKNIQYF. The DNA of the CDR3 is TGTGCCAGCAGCAAAAGTAGCGGGAAAATTGGGGCCGGCAAAAACATTCAGTACTTC.

A note on this clone: Other DNA sequences from this sample encode an identical CDR3 as well. The chain uses TRBV28 and TRBJ1-4; unclear D gene. Trimming took off 5 bases at V and 0 bases at J, with 4 bases between the two ends. The CDR3 runs to 13 residues. Germline assignment: CDR1 MDHEN and CDR2 SYDVKM. In nucleotides, the CDR3 is TGTGCCAGCAGTCCCTCAACTAATGAAAAACTGTTTTTT. This gives the protein CASSPSTNEKLFF.

The chain combines TRBV21-1 with TRBJ1-1. TRBV21-1 is reported as a pseudogene. The CDR3 contains 14 residues. The CDR3: CASSKVDEGPEAFF. In DNA, the CDR3 is TGTGCCAGCAGCAAAGTGGACGAGGGCCCTGAAGCTTTCTTT.

DNA for the CDR3: TGCGCCAGCAGCTTGGTGGGCAGGTTGTACGAGCAGTACTTC. It encodes CASSLVGRLYEQYF. The chain has TRBV5-1 and TRBJ2-7; D gene unclear. The CDR3 has 14 residues. Germline V CDR1 and CDR2: SGHRS, YFSETQ. V gave up 0 bases and J gave up 4 bases, with 11 bases separating them.

As concerns this clone: Other DNA sequences in the same sample also yield this CDR3. This rearrangement joins TRBV7-2 to TRBJ2-7; TRBD1 agrees at 8 bases. This CDR3 region has 15 residues. In germline, CDR1 is SGHTA, CDR2 FQGNSA. V was pared by 0 bases and J by 3 bases, with 4 bases of the junction left unmatched. The CDR3 DNA reads as TGTGCCAGCAGCTTAGCAGGGACAGGCTACTACGAGCAGTACTTC. This translates into CASSLAGTGYYEQYF. The variable domain in full, completed from reference TRBV7-2 and TRBJ2-7, reads GAGVSQSPSNKVTEKGKDVELRCDPISGHTALYWYRQSLGQGLEFLIYFQGNSAPDKSGLPSDRFSAERTGGSVSTLTIQRTQQEDSAVYLCASSLAGTGYYEQYFGPGTRLTVT.

V usage is TRBV7-9 and J usage is TRBJ2-5; D possibly corresponds to TRBD2 (5 bases). CDR1 and CDR2 from the germline V gene are SEHNR and FQNEAQ (reference sequence). The V gene lost 5 bases and the J gene lost 10 bases, with 20 bases spanning the gap. CDR3 length: 14 amino acids. The CDR3 region has the DNA TGTGCCAGCAGCGATGCAAGGAACGCCGGGGACCAGTACTTC. Residues: CASSDARNAGDQYF.

V usage is TRBV19 and J usage is TRBJ1-2; D is perhaps TRBD1 (5 bases). V lost 8 bases and J 1 base, leaving 11 bases between the germline ends. The germline V gene encodes CDR1 LNHDA and CDR2 SQIVND (reference sequence). There are 13 residues in the CDR3. In DNA, the CDR3 is TGTGCCAGTCATGAGACAGATAACTATGGCTACACCTTC. Amino acid sequence: CASHETDNYGYTF.

The V gene is TRBV5-1, the J gene TRBJ2-2; D may be TRBD1 or TRBD2 (5 bases each). Germline CDR1 and CDR2: SGHRS and YFSETQ. The CDR3 is 14 amino acids. The germline V and J ends were trimmed by 4 bases and 4 bases, with 11 bases remaining between them. CDR3 region: CASSGDPTTGELFF. For the CDR3, the DNA is TGCGCCAGCAGCGGGGACCCCACCACCGGGGAGCTGTTTTTT. The full variable domain, with the rest looked up from reference TRBV5-1 and TRBJ2-2, is KAGVTQTPRYLIKTRGQQVTLSCSPISGHRSVSWYQQTPGQGLQFLFEYFSETQRNKGNFPGRFSGRQFSNSRSEMNVSTLELGDSALYLCASSGDPTTGELFFGEGSRLTVL.

The chain uses TRBV20-1 and TRBJ1-5; D is perhaps TRBD1 (6 bases). This CDR3 is 11 amino acids long. The germline CDR1 and CDR2 sequences are DFQATT and SNEGSKA (reference sequence). Trimming took 5 bases from V and 13 from J, leaving 15 bases between them. The DNA of the CDR3 is TGCAGTGCTGCGCGGGGGGGCGGGCAGCATTTT. It translates to CSAARGGGQHF.

This clone was detected once. V and J are TRBV9 and TRBJ2-3; 12 bases are shared with TRBD1. V lost 4 bases and J lost 4; bases outside the gene matches: 10. Germline V gene lookup returns CDR1 SGDLS and CDR2 YYNGEE. This CDR3 region has 17 residues. CDR3 bases: TGTGCCAGCAGCCCACATGTCGGGACAGGGGGCGCAGATACGCAGTATTTT. Protein: CASSPHVGTGGADTQYF.

Turning to this clone: Other DNA variants within this sample encode the same CDR3. J is TRBJ1-5 and V is TRBV10-1; D perhaps matches TRBD1 (6 bases). V gave up 3 bases and J gave up 5 bases, with 8 bases separating them. CDR3 length equals 13 residues. Per germline, CDR1 WNHNN and CDR2 SYGVQD (reference sequence). The DNA for the CDR3 is TGCGCCAGCAGTGACAGGGGACATCAGCCCCAGCATTTT. As protein: CASSDRGHQPQHF.

The genes are TRBV6-1 and TRBJ2-7; maybe TRBD2 (6 bases). The CDR3 has 14 residues. V lost 2 bases and J 7 bases, leaving 15 bases between the germline ends. The germline V gene encodes CDR1 MNHNS and CDR2 SASEGT. The CDR3 nucleotides read TGTGCCAGCAGTGAATTTGGAGGGTTGGGAGAGCAGTACTTC. Its translation is CASSEFGGLGEQYF.

The chain's CDR3 is CASSFTVPQETQYF. DNA for the CDR3: TGTGCCAGCAGCTTTACAGTTCCTCAAGAGACCCAGTACTTC. The chain has TRBV5-5 and TRBJ2-5; no clear D. The CDR3 totals 14 residues. Trimming pared 2 bases from V and 2 bases from J, leaving 10 bases between. Germline CDR1 is SGHKS and CDR2 is YYEKEE (reference sequence).

This clone was seen only once. The rearrangement uses TRBV6-6 and TRBJ2-2; 7 bases are a match to TRBD1. Germline CDR1 MNHNY, CDR2 SVGAGI (reference sequence). The CDR3 totals 15 residues. Trimming at V came to 6 bases and at J to 5 bases, leaving 9 bases not matched to a gene. The CDR3 DNA is TGTGCCAGCAGCCAGGGACAGATGGAGACCGGGGAGCTGTTTTTT. This codes for CASSQGQMETGELFF.

The genes are TRBV6-1 and TRBJ1-4; D is uncertain. The CDR3 is made up of 15 amino acids. Germline CDR1 MNHNS, CDR2 SASEGT. The V end lost 5 bases, the J end lost 0 bases, and 10 bases lay between the germline ends. CDR3 coding DNA: TGTGCCAGCAGTCCTCGACCGACAACTAATGAAAAACTGTTTTTT. It translates to CASSPRPTTNEKLFF.

The chain recombines TRBV10-3 with TRBJ2-3, with D perhaps being TRBD1 or TRBD2 (6 bases each). Germline lookup yields CDR1 ENHRY and CDR2 SYGVKD. CDR3 length: 18 residues. Between the trimmed V and J ends, which lost 0 bases and 0 bases, there was a span of 16 bases. The CDR3 is CAISESGGFTRSTDTQYF. Here the CDR3 DNA reads TGTGCCATCAGTGAGTCGGGGGGCTTTACCCGTAGCACAGATACGCAGTATTTT.

The chain carries TRBV27 and TRBJ2-3, with TRBD1 matching over 7 bases. This CDR3 contains 16 residues. CDR1 and CDR2 from the germline V gene are MNHEY and SMNVEV (reference sequence). V shed 5 bases and J 4 bases; nucleotides not matched to a gene: 12. The CDR3 loop is CASSTSGTENPDTQYF. CDR3 bases: TGTGCCAGCAGTACTTCCGGGACAGAGAACCCAGATACGCAGTATTTT.

The chain has TRBV5-1 and TRBJ2-5; TRBD1 aligns across 7 bases. Trimming removed 5 bases from V and 2 bases from J; junction bases left unmatched: 12. Per the germline V gene, CDR1 is SGHRS and CDR2 is YFSETQ. CDR3 length equals 16 residues. CDR3 protein: CASRTYITGEQETQYF. The CDR3 DNA follows: TGCGCCAGCAGAACTTACATTACAGGGGAACAAGAGACCCAGTACTTC.

Regarding this clone: Distinct nucleotide sequences in the sample also encode this CDR3. This chain uses TRBV9 with TRBJ1-5; 7 nucleotides agree with TRBD1. V shed 4 bases, J shed 2 bases, and the junction held 3 bases outside the gene matches. Germline lookup yields CDR1 SGDLS and CDR2 YYNGEE. The CDR3 extends over 14 amino acids. CDR3 residues: CASSPRGGNQPQHF. In DNA, the CDR3 is TGTGCCAGCAGCCCCAGGGGGGGCAATCAGCCCCAGCATTTT.

This clone has a single count. This chain connects TRBV6-5 to TRBJ2-3, with a tentative D call TRBD1 (6 bases). The CDR3 is 14 amino acids. The V gene lost 8 bases and the J gene lost 1 base, with 13 bases spanning the gap. In germline, CDR1 is MNHEY, CDR2 SVGAGI. CDR3 loop: CASGHREGTDTQYF. The CDR3 DNA sequence: TGTGCCAGCGGACACAGGGAAGGCACAGATACGCAGTATTTT.

The chain is built from TRBV9 and TRBJ2-2; D gene ambiguous. The V end lost 4 bases, the J end lost 6 bases, and 13 bases lay between the germline ends. Germline-derived CDR1 and CDR2 are SGDLS and YYNGEE. The CDR3 loop spans 14 amino acids. DNA for the CDR3: TGTGCCAGCAGCCCGCAGGTATCGGCCGGGGAGCTGTTTTTT. Translation gives CASSPQVSAGELFF.

This chain joins TRBV7-9 and TRBJ2-7, with 8 bases aligning to TRBD1. Germline lookup yields CDR1 SEHNR and CDR2 FQNEAQ (reference sequence). This CDR3 region has 15 residues. The J segment lost 2 bases and the V segment lost 5 bases, leaving 8 bases of the junction unmatched. For the CDR3, the DNA is TGTGCCAGCAGCCGCACCGGGACAGGTCCCTACGAGCAGTACTTC. Encoded protein: CASSRTGTGPYEQYF.

CDR3 coding DNA: TGTGCCAGCAGCCCAGGGGCAGCCTCCTATGGCTACACCTTC. It translates to CASSPGAASYGYTF. The chain carries TRBV7-8 and TRBJ1-2, with D possibly being TRBD1 (6 bases). Germline V lookup: CDR1 SGHVS, CDR2 FQNEAQ. The CDR3 is 14 residues long. V was trimmed by 5 bases and J by 4 bases, leaving 14 bases between them.

The V gene is TRBV6-5, the J gene TRBJ1-2; no definite D call. Germline-derived CDR1 and CDR2 are MNHEY and SVGAGI. The CDR3 spans 14 residues. Trimming removed 4 bases at V and 0 bases at J, with 9 bases between. The CDR3 is CASSWVSANYGYTF. The CDR3 bases are TGTGCCAGCAGTTGGGTCAGCGCTAACTATGGCTACACCTTC.

This clone was picked up one time. V and J are TRBV5-1 and TRBJ1-1; D not resolved. Germline loops: CDR1 SGHRS, CDR2 YFSETQ. This CDR3 comprises 13 residues. V was clipped by 2 bases and J by 7 bases, with 12 bases between them. The CDR3 DNA is TGCGCCAGCAGCTTAACGGGCGTGAATGAAGCTTTCTTT. Amino acid sequence: CASSLTGVNEAFF.

This clone was observed once. This same CDR3 is encoded by further DNA sequences in the sample. The V gene is TRBV5-1, the J gene TRBJ2-1; TRBD2 agrees at 10 bases. Trimming removed 2 bases from V and 0 bases from J; junction bases left unmatched: 2. The CDR3 loop spans 16 amino acids. Germline CDR1 SGHRS, CDR2 YFSETQ. CDR3 DNA: TGCGCCAGCAGCTTAGCGGGAGGGTACTCCTACAATGAGCAGTTCTTC. This sequence encodes CASSLAGGYSYNEQFF.

This clone is a singleton in its sample. The chain has TRBV7-3 and TRBJ2-3; 9 bases match TRBD1. After removal of 3 bases from V and 7 bases from J, the junction contained 5 bases not matched to a gene. From germline, CDR1 is SGHTA and CDR2 FQGTGA. This CDR3 comprises 14 residues. CDR3 amino acids: CASSFTGGANTQYF. The CDR3 DNA follows: TGTGCCAGCAGCTTCACAGGGGGCGCGAATACGCAGTATTTT.

This clone came up a few times. This sample also contains other DNA sequences that code for the same CDR3. The rearrangement uses TRBV9 and TRBJ1-1; 7 bases fit TRBD1. CDR3 size: 14 residues. V lost 0 bases to trimming and J lost 4 bases; unmatched junction nucleotides: 3. Germline V gives CDR1 SGDLS, CDR2 YYNGEE. This chain's CDR3 is CASSVGQGSTEAFF. CDR3 DNA sequence: TGTGCCAGCAGCGTAGGACAGGGCAGCACTGAAGCTTTCTTT.

The chain uses TRBV28 and TRBJ1-4; the D is unclear. The CDR3 has 14 amino acids. The germline gives CDR1 MDHEN, CDR2 SYDVKM. The V gene lost 3 bases and the J gene lost 0 bases, with 5 bases spanning the gap. This CDR3 is CASSFPTTNEKLFF. The DNA of the CDR3 is TGTGCCAGCAGTTTTCCAACAACTAATGAAAAACTGTTTTTT.

CDR3 amino acids: CASSRLAGAAGELFF. CDR3 DNA: TGTGCCAGCTCCCGACTAGCGGGAGCCGCCGGGGAGCTGTTTTTT. The genes are TRBV9 and TRBJ2-2, with TRBD2 matching 12 bases. CDR3 length equals 15 residues. The germline V gene has CDR1 SGDLS and CDR2 YYNGEE. With 7 bases clipped from V and 6 bases from J, the junction kept 7 bases outside the gene matches.

V and J are TRBV6-5 and TRBJ1-1; D unclear. The ends were cut back, 6 bases at V and 9 bases at J, with 17 bases in the middle. The CDR3 has 13 amino acids. Germline loops: CDR1 MNHEY, CDR2 SVGAGI. CDR3 DNA sequence: TGTGCCAGCAGAGGAACCGGGAAGCTTAAAGCTTTCTTT. Translated: CASRGTGKLKAFF.

This clone was detected once. The V gene is TRBV28, the J gene TRBJ2-7; TRBD2 agrees at 11 bases. This CDR3 comprises 15 residues. With 4 bases clipped from V and 2 bases from J, the junction kept 4 bases outside the gene matches. Germline lookup yields CDR1 MDHEN and CDR2 SYDVKM. DNA for the CDR3: TGTGCCAGCAGTTCTGGGGGACTAGCGGCCTACGAGCAGTACTTC. Protein sequence: CASSSGGLAAYEQYF.